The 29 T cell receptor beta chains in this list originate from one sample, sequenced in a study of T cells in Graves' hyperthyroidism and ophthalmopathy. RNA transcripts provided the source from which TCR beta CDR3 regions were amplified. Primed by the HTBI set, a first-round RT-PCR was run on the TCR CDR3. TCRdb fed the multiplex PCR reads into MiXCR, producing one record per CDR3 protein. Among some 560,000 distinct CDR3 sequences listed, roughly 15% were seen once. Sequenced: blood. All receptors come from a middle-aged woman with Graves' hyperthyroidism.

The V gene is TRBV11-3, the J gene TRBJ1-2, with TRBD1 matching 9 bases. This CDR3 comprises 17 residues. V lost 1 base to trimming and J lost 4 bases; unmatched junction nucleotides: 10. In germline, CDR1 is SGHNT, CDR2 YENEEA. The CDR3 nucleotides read TGTGCCAGCAGCTTAGTGGACAGGGGCCCTCTTGGCTATGGCTACACCTTC. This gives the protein CASSLVDRGPLGYGYTF.

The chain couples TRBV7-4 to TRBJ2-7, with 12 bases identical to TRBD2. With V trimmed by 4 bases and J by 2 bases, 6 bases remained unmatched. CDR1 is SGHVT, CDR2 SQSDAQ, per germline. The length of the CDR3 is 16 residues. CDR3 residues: CASSYSSSGRAYEQYF. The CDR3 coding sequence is TGTGCCAGCAGCTATTCCTCTAGCGGGAGGGCCTACGAGCAGTACTTC. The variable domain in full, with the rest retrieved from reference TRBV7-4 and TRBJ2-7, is GAGVSQSPRYKVAKRGRDVALRCDSISGHVTLYWYRQTLGQGSEVLTYSQSDAQRDKSGRPSGRFSAERPERSVSTLKIQRTEQGDSAVYLCASSYSSSGRAYEQYFGPGTRLTVT.

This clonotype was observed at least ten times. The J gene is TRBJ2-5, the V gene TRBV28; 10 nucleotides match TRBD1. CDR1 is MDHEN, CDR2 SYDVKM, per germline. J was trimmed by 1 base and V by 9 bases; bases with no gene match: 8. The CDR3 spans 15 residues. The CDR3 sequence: CASGGRTGGQETQYF. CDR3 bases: TGTGCCAGTGGGGGCCGGACAGGGGGCCAAGAGACCCAGTACTTC.

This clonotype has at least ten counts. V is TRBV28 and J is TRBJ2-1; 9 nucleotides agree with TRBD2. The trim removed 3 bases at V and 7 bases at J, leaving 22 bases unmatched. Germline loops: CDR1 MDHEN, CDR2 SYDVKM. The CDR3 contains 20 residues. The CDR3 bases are TGTGCCAGCAGTTTCTGGCCGGAACGTCCCTCTAGCGGGAAATGGAATGAGCAGTTCTTC. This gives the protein CASSFWPERPSSGKWNEQFF.

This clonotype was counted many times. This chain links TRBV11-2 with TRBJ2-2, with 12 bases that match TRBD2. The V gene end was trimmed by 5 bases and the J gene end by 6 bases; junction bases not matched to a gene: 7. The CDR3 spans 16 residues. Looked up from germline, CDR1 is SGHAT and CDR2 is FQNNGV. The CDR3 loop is CASSPGLAGWAGELFF. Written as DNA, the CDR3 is TGTGCCAGCAGCCCGGGACTAGCGGGCTGGGCCGGGGAGCTGTTTTTT. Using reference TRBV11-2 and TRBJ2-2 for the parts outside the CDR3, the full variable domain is EAGVAQSPRYKIIEKRQSVAFWCNPISGHATLYWYQQILGQGPKLLIQFQNNGVVDDSQLPKDRFSAERLKGVDSTLKIQPAKLEDSAVYLCASSPGLAGWAGELFFGEGSRLTVL.

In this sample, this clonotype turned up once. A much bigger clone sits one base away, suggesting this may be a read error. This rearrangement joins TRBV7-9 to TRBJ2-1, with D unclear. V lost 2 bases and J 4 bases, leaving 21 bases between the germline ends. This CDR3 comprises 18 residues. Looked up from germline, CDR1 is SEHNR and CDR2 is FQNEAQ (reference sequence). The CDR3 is CASSLYTLGNRNYNEQFF. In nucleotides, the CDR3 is TGTGCCAGCAGCTTATACACGTTAGGTAACAGAAATTACAATGAGCAGTTCTTC.

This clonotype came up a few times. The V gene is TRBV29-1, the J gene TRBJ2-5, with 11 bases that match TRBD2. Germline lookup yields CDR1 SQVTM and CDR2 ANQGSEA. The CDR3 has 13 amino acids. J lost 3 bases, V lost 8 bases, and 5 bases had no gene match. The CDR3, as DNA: TGCAGCTTGGGACTAGCGGCCAAAGAGACCCAGTACTTC. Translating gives CSLGLAAKETQYF.

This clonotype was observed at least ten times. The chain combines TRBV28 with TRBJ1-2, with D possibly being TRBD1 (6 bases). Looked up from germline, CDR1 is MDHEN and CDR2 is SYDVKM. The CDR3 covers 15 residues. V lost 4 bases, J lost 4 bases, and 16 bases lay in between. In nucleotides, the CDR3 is TGTGCCAGCAGTTCATCAGGGGTTTTTTCCTATGGCTACACCTTC. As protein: CASSSSGVFSYGYTF.

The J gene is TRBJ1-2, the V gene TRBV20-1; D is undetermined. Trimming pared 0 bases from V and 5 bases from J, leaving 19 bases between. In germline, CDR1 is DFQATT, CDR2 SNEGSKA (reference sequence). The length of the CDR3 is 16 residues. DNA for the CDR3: TGCAGTGCTAGAGATTTGTACAGTGTTACCTTGTATGGCTACACCTTC. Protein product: CSARDLYSVTLYGYTF.

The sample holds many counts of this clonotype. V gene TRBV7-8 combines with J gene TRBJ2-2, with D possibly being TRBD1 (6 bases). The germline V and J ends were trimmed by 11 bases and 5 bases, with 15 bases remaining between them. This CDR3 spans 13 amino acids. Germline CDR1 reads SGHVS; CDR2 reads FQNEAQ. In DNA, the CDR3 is TGTGCCTTCACAGGGACCATAACCGGGGAGCTGTTTTTT. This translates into CAFTGTITGELFF.

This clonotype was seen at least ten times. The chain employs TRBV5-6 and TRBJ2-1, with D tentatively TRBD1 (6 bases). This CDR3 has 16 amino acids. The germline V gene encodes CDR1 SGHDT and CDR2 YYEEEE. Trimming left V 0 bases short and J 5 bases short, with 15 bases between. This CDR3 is CASSLGAGVANNEQFF. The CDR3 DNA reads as TGTGCCAGCAGCTTGGGGGCAGGGGTAGCTAACAATGAGCAGTTCTTC. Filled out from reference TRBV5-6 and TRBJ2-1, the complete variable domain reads DAGVTQSPTHLIKTRGQQVTLRCSPKSGHDTVSWYQQALGQGPQFIFQYYEEEERQRGNFPDRFSGHQFPNYSSELNVNALLLGDSALYLCASSLGAGVANNEQFFGPGTRLTVL.

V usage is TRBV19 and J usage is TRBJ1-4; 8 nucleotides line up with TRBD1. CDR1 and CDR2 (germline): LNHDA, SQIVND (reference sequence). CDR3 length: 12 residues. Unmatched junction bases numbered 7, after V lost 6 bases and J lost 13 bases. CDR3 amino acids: CASSTIQGGLFF. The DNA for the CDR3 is TGTGCCAGTAGCACTATACAGGGGGGACTGTTTTTT. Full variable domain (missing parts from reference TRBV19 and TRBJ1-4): DGGITQSPKYLFRKEGQNVTLSCEQNLNHDAMYWYRQDPGQGLRLIYYSQIVNDFQKGDIAEGYSVSREKKESFPLTVTSAQKNPTAFYLCASSTIQGGLFFGSGTQLSVL.

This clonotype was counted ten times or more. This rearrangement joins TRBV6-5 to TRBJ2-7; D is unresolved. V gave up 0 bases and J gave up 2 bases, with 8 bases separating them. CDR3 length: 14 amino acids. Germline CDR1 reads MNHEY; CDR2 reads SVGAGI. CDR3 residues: CASSYSGKTYEQYF. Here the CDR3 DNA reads TGTGCCAGCAGTTACTCGGGGAAAACCTACGAGCAGTACTTC.

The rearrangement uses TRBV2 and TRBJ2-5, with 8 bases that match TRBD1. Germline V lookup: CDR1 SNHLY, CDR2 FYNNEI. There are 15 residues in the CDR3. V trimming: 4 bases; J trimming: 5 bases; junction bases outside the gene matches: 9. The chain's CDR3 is CASSGGTGGMETQYF. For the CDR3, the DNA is TGTGCCAGCAGTGGAGGAACAGGGGGAATGGAGACCCAGTACTTC.

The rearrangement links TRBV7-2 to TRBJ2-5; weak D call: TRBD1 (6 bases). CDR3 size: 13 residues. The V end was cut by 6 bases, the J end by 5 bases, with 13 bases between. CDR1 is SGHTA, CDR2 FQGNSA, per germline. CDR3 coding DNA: TGTGCCAGCAGACTACACAGGGTGGAGACCCAGTACTTC. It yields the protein CASRLHRVETQYF.

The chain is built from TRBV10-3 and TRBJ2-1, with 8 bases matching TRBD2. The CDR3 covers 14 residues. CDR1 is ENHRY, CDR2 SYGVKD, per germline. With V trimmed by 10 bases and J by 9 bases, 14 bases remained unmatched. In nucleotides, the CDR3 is TGTGCCACCTCAGGCGCGGGAGGTCTGGCTGAGCAGTTCTTC. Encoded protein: CATSGAGGLAEQFF.

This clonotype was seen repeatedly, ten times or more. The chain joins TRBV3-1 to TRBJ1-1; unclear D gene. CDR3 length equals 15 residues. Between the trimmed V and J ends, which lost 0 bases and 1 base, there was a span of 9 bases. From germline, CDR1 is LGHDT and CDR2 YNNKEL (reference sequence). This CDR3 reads CASSQDGNSNTEAFF. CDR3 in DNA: TGTGCCAGCAGCCAAGATGGCAACTCGAACACTGAAGCTTTCTTT.

This CDR3 is CASSALPLDGSTGELFF. The CDR3 DNA is TGTGCCAGCAGCGCCCTACCGCTCGATGGAAGCACCGGGGAGCTGTTTTTT. The rearrangement joins TRBV9 to TRBJ2-2; D is unresolved. Trimming took 3 bases from V and 4 from J, leaving 19 bases between them. The CDR3 loop spans 17 amino acids. Germline lookup yields CDR1 SGDLS and CDR2 YYNGEE.

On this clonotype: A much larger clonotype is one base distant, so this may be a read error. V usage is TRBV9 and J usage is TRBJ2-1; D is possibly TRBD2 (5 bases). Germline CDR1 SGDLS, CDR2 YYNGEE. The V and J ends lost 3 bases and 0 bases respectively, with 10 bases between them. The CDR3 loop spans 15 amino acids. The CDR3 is CASSADSPSYNEQFF. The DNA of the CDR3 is TGTGCCAGCAGCGCGGACTCCCCCTCCTACAATGAGCAGTTCTTC.

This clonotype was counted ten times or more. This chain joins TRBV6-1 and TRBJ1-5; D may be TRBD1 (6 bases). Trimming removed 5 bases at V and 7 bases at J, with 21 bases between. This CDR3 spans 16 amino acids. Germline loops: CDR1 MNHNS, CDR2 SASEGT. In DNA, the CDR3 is TGTGCCAGCAGTTCATTGGCAGGGGACCCAAGGCAGCCCCAGCATTTT. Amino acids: CASSSLAGDPRQPQHF.

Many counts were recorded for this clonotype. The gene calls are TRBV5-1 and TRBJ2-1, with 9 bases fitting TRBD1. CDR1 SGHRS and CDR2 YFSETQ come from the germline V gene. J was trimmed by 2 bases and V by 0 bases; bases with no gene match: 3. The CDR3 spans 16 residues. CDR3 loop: CASSLEGTGTYNEQFF. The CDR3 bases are TGCGCCAGCAGCTTGGAAGGGACAGGGACCTACAATGAGCAGTTCTTC.

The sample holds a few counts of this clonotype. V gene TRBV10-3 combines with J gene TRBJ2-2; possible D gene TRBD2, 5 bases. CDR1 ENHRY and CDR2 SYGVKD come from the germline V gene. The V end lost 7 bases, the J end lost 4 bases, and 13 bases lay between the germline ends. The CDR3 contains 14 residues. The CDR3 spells CAIKGPGSTGELFF. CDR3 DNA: TGTGCCATCAAAGGTCCGGGATCCACCGGGGAGCTGTTTTTT.

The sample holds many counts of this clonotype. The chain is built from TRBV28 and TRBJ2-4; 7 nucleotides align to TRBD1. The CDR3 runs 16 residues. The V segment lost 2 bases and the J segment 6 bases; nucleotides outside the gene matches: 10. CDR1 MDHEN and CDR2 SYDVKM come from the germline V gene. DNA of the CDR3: TGTGCCAGCAGTTTACCAGGGGGTGGAGGAAGAAACATTCAGTACTTC. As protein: CASSLPGGGGRNIQYF.

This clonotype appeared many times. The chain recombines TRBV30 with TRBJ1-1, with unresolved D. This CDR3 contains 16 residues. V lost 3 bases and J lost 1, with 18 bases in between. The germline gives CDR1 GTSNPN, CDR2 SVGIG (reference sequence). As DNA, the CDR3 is TGTGCCTGGAGGTACGGGGTTGCGGCAGGGAACACTGAAGCTTTCTTT. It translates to CAWRYGVAAGNTEAFF.

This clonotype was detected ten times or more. CDR3 in amino acids: CASSQITGNEQFF. The CDR3 DNA reads as TGTGCCAGCAGCCAAATAACTGGGAATGAGCAGTTCTTC. The V gene is TRBV7-9, the J gene TRBJ2-1; D call uncertain. Germline V gives CDR1 SEHNR, CDR2 FQNEAQ (reference sequence). The CDR3 covers 13 residues. V lost 5 bases, J lost 7 bases, and 12 bases lay in between.

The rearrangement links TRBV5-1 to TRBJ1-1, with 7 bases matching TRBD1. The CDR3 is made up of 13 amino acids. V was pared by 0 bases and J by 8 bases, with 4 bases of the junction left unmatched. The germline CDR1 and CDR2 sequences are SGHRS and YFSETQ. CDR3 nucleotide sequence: TGCGCCAGCAGCTTGGAGGGGGCCCCAGAAGCTTTCTTT. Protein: CASSLEGAPEAFF.

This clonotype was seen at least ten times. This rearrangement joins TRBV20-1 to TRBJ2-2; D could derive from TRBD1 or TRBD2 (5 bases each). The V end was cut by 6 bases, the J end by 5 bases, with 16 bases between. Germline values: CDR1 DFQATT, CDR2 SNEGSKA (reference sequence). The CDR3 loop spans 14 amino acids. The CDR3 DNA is TGCAGTGCCATCCGGGACCCACGGACCGGGGAGCTGTTTTTT. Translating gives CSAIRDPRTGELFF.

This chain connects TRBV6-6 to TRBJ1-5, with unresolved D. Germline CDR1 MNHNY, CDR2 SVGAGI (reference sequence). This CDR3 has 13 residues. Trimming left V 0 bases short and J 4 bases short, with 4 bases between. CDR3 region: CASSYSENQPQHF. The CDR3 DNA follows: TGTGCCAGCAGTTACTCGGAAAATCAGCCCCAGCATTTT.

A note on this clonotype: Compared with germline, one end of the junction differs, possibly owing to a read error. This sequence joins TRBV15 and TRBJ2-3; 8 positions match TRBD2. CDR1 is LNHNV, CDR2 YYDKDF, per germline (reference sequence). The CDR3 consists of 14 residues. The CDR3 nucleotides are TGCCCCCGGATGGGCGGGAGGTTCCCAGATACGCAGTATTTT. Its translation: CPRMGGRFPDTQYF.